These 32 T cell receptor beta chains share one sample of origin, sequenced in a study of T cells in Graves' hyperthyroidism and ophthalmopathy. RNA transcripts served as the template for amplifying TCR beta CDR3 regions. The HTBI primer set served for first-round RT-PCR of the TCR CDR3. A single record per CDR3 protein comes from TCRdb applying MiXCR to the multiplex PCR reads. The sample contains approximately 720,000 distinct CDR3 sequences, around 19% of which appear only once. What was sequenced was blood. These receptors were taken from a woman in her 50s with Graves' hyperthyroidism that later progressed to Graves' ophthalmopathy.

Details on this clonotype: A single base separates this from a much larger clone, so it may be a read error. The rearrangement joins TRBV18 to TRBJ1-1; D is uncertain. The CDR3 covers 12 residues. Germline V gives CDR1 KGHSH, CDR2 LQKENI. The CDR3 here is CAGSPASAEAFF. The DNA for the CDR3 is TGTGCCGGCTCACCGGCGTCGGCTGAAGCTTTCTTT.

The chain carries TRBV6-1 and TRBJ1-1, with D possibly matching TRBD1 (6 bases). The germline V gene encodes CDR1 MNHNS and CDR2 SASEGT. The CDR3 totals 14 residues. Deletions cut 5 bases from V and 7 bases from J, with 17 bases between. This CDR3 is CASSSDRWDIEAFF. The CDR3 nucleotides are TGTGCCAGCAGTTCCGACCGTTGGGACATTGAAGCTTTCTTT.

A remark on this clonotype: One end of the junction fails to match germline, which may point to a read error. The chain employs TRBV2 and TRBJ2-3; D is possibly TRBD2 (6 bases). Germline V CDR1 and CDR2: SNHLY, FYNNEI. The CDR3 loop spans 14 amino acids. In DNA, the CDR3 is TGTGCCAGCAGTGAGGGACTTACCACAGATGCGCAGTATTTT. Its translation is CASSEGLTTDAQYF.

This clonotype occurred a few times. The CDR3 loop is CSAKDRSRETQYF. The CDR3 DNA sequence: TGCAGTGCTAAAGACAGATCTAGGGAGACCCAGTACTTC. The J gene is TRBJ2-5, the V gene TRBV20-1, with a weak D call TRBD1 (5 bases). CDR1 and CDR2 from the germline V gene are DFQATT and SNEGSKA (reference sequence). This CDR3 has 13 amino acids. V was cut by 4 bases and J by 5 bases, with 14 bases left in between.

Remarks on this clonotype: Mismatch with germline at one junction end may stem from a read error. V usage is TRBV6-1 and J usage is TRBJ2-2; D gene unclear. The germline V gene has CDR1 MNHNS and CDR2 SASEGT. This CDR3 has 14 amino acids. CDR3 sequence (DNA): TGTGACAGCAGGATCGTACAAAACACCGGGGAGCTGTTTTTT. Protein product: CDSRIVQNTGELFF.

This clonotype appeared once. The CDR3 DNA reads as TGCAGTGCTTGGACAGGGGATAATTCACCCCTCCACTTT. Translated: CSAWTGDNSPLHF. The rearrangement joins TRBV20-1 to TRBJ1-6; 9 nucleotides match TRBD1. Losses at the gene ends were 5 bases for V and 5 bases for J; bases not matched to a gene: 1. CDR3 length equals 13 residues. CDR1 DFQATT and CDR2 SNEGSKA come from the germline V gene (reference sequence).

The V gene is TRBV12-3 or TRBV12-4, the J gene TRBJ2-2, with 8 bases fitting TRBD1. The CDR3 is 11 amino acids. With V trimmed by 6 bases and J by 13 bases, 4 bases remained unmatched. In DNA, the CDR3 is TGTGCCAGCAGCACCGGGACAGGGCTGTTTTTT. Its protein is CASSTGTGLFF.

The chain has TRBV2 and TRBJ2-3, with D unclear. Germline V CDR1 and CDR2: SNHLY, FYNNEI. The CDR3 sequence is 12 residues long. The V end was cut by 8 bases, the J end by 2 bases, with 8 bases between. DNA for the CDR3: TGTGCCAGCGGGGTCGCCACAGATACGCAGTATTTT. Protein sequence: CASGVATDTQYF.

The V call is TRBV10-2, the J call TRBJ1-5; 8 bases map to TRBD1. Looked up from germline, CDR1 is WSHSY and CDR2 is SAAADI. V lost 6 bases, J lost 5 bases, and 3 bases stayed unmatched. This CDR3 has 13 residues. Written as DNA, the CDR3 is TGCGCCAGCAGGCAGGGGGCCCATCAGCCCCAGCATTTT. Translating it yields CASRQGAHQPQHF.

This clonotype was found many times. This chain links TRBV5-1 with TRBJ2-7; D gene unclear. The CDR3 totals 13 residues. The germline gives CDR1 SGHRS, CDR2 YFSETQ. V was cut by 4 bases and J by 3 bases, with 11 bases left in between. CDR3: CASSLDGDYEQYF. DNA for the CDR3: TGCGCCAGCAGCCTCGACGGCGACTACGAGCAGTACTTC.

This clonotype was seen only a few times. At one of its ends the junction is not consistent with the germline gene, which may arise from a read error. The chain links TRBV7-7 to TRBJ1-3; D might be TRBD1 (5 bases). This CDR3 contains 15 residues. Germline assignment: CDR1 SSHAT and CDR2 FNYEAQ (reference sequence). Here the CDR3 reads CASSGSRVSGNTIYF. CDR3 in DNA: TGTGCTAGCAGCGGATCCAGGGTATCTGGAAACACCATATATTTT. Full variable domain (missing parts from reference TRBV7-7 and TRBJ1-3): GAGVSQSPRYKVTKRGQDVTLRCDPISSHATLYWYQQALGQGPEFLTYFNYEAQPDKSGLPSDRFSAERPEGSISTLTIQRTEQRDSAMYRCASSGSRVSGNTIYFGEGSWLTVV.

This clonotype was recorded many times. V usage is TRBV6-1 and J usage is TRBJ1-2; maybe TRBD1 (6 bases). Germline V gene lookup returns CDR1 MNHNS and CDR2 SASEGT. CDR3 size: 13 residues. Deletions cut 3 bases from V and 3 bases from J, with 8 bases between. CDR3 in DNA: TGTGCCAGCAGTGAGGGACATTACTATGGCTACACCTTC. The encoded protein is CASSEGHYYGYTF.

Many counts were recorded for this clonotype. The V and J genes are TRBV5-1 and TRBJ1-6; D remains unclear. Germline CDR1 reads SGHRS; CDR2 reads YFSETQ. There are 13 residues in the CDR3. V was cut by 4 bases and J by 7 bases, with 9 bases left in between. The CDR3: CASSPDGNSPLHF. CDR3 DNA sequence: TGCGCCAGCAGCCCGGACGGGAATTCACCCCTCCACTTT.

The chain combines TRBV10-2 with TRBJ1-2; D is ambiguous. The CDR3 has 14 amino acids. Per the germline V gene, CDR1 is WSHSY and CDR2 is SAAADI. V dropped 2 bases and J dropped 0 bases, with 7 bases sitting between them. The CDR3 region has the DNA TGCGCCAGCAGTGAGGCGGATGCTAACTATGGCTACACCTTC. Protein sequence: CASSEADANYGYTF.

This clonotype was observed a few times. J is TRBJ1-5 and V is TRBV7-9; 8 positions agree with TRBD1. This CDR3 region has 14 residues. J gave up 3 bases and V 5 bases, and 3 bases lay outside the gene matches. CDR1 and CDR2 (germline): SEHNR, FQNEAQ (reference sequence). The CDR3 nucleotides read TGTGCCAGCAGCGGGGACAGGTACAATCAGCCCCAGCATTTT. Protein product: CASSGDRYNQPQHF.

This clonotype was counted many times. This chain uses TRBV7-9 with TRBJ1-4, with 9 bases fitting TRBD1. Germline V gene data show CDR1 as SEHNR and CDR2 as FQNEAQ (reference sequence). The CDR3 contains 16 residues. V was pared by 3 bases and J by 7 bases, with 9 bases of the junction left unmatched. In DNA, the CDR3 is TGTGCCAGCAGCTTGAGTACCGGGACAGGGAGTGAAAAACTGTTTTTT. Its protein product is CASSLSTGTGSEKLFF.

This chain connects TRBV5-4 to TRBJ2-5; D not resolved. This CDR3 spans 15 amino acids. Trimming stripped 2 bases from V and 3 bases from J, with 14 bases between. Germline V CDR1 and CDR2: SGHNT, YYREEE (reference sequence). As DNA, the CDR3 is TGTGCCAGCAGCTTTTCCTACTCCGAAAAAGAGACCCAGTACTTC. Its protein is CASSFSYSEKETQYF.

The chain is built from TRBV24-1 and TRBJ2-7; TRBD1 is a possible D gene (6 bases). CDR1 and CDR2 (germline): KGHDR, SFDVKD. Between the trimmed V and J ends, which lost 2 bases and 9 bases, there was a span of 16 bases. This CDR3 has 14 amino acids. For the CDR3, the DNA is TGTGCCACCAGTGATTCCACAGGGCTACGAGTGCAGTACTTC. This sequence encodes CATSDSTGLRVQYF.

This clonotype was counted a few times. The CDR3 nucleotides read TGTGCCAGCAGCCCACGGTCAACAGGGGGCGATGGCTACACCTTC. Translated, it gives CASSPRSTGGDGYTF. The gene calls are TRBV7-9 and TRBJ1-2; 9 nucleotides line up with TRBD1. The length of the CDR3 is 15 residues. The V and J ends lost 5 bases and 6 bases, in that order; junction bases with no gene match: 10. Germline loops: CDR1 SEHNR, CDR2 FQNEAQ (reference sequence).

The rearrangement uses TRBV20-1 and TRBJ2-5, with D maybe TRBD2 (7 bases). The germline gives CDR1 DFQATT, CDR2 SNEGSKA (reference sequence). The CDR3 contains 14 residues. V was trimmed by 6 bases and J by 4 bases, leaving 18 bases between them. The CDR3 DNA sequence: TGCAGTGCCTCAAGGGAGGGGGTAGGAGAGACCCAGTACTTC. As protein: CSASREGVGETQYF.

The chain is built from TRBV7-3 and TRBJ2-2; 8 positions match TRBD2. Germline V gives CDR1 SGHTA, CDR2 FQGTGA. The CDR3 runs to 16 residues. The ends lost 2 bases at V and 3 bases at J; junction bases unmatched: 5. The CDR3 DNA reads TGTGCCAGCAGCTTAGTGACTAGCGTCGACACCGGGGAGCTGTTTTTT. It encodes CASSLVTSVDTGELFF.

CDR3: CASGGHGGSGGGLNTGELFF. The CDR3 DNA follows: TGTGCCAGCGGGGGACACGGTGGTAGCGGGGGGGGCCTGAACACCGGGGAGCTGTTTTTT. This chain joins TRBV7-8 and TRBJ2-2; 11 bases agree with TRBD2. The CDR3 sequence is 20 residues long. Looked up from germline, CDR1 is SGHVS and CDR2 is FQNEAQ. Germline trimming cut 8 bases from V and 1 base from J; bases unmatched to any gene: 18.

This clonotype was recorded many times. CDR3 in DNA: TGTGCCAGCAGCTCCTGGACTAGCGGGGGAGACACAGATACGCAGTATTTT. Translated, it gives CASSSWTSGGDTDTQYF. The rearrangement joins TRBV7-8 to TRBJ2-3; 13 nucleotides align to TRBD2. Germline CDR1 is SGHVS and CDR2 is FQNEAQ. The junction had 6 bases not matched to a gene; V was cut back by 4 bases and J by 2 bases. The CDR3 sequence is 17 residues long.

This clonotype was detected ten times or more. The V and J genes are TRBV5-5 and TRBJ1-2, with D perhaps TRBD1 (5 bases). Trimming left V 4 bases short and J 4 bases short, with 17 bases between. Looked up from germline, CDR1 is SGHKS and CDR2 is YYEKEE (reference sequence). The CDR3 contains 15 residues. This CDR3 is CASSQVTGGAYGYTF. CDR3 nucleotides: TGTGCCAGCAGCCAGGTGACGGGGGGTGCCTATGGCTACACCTTC.

This clonotype was recorded at least ten times. The V call is TRBV20-1, the J call TRBJ1-1; D is undetermined. The V end was cut by 5 bases, the J end by 1 base, with 11 bases between. CDR3 length: 13 residues. The germline CDR1 and CDR2 sequences are DFQATT and SNEGSKA (reference sequence). The CDR3 DNA reads as TGCAGTGCTCCGAAGACCCAGAACACTGAAGCTTTCTTT. It is translated as CSAPKTQNTEAFF.

Ten or more counts support this clonotype. CDR3 protein: CASSGSLETQYF. For the CDR3, the DNA is TGTGCCAGCAGCGGTAGCCTGGAGACCCAGTACTTC. The chain employs TRBV9 and TRBJ2-5; no firm D call. The CDR3 is 12 residues long. Trimming stripped 3 bases from V and 5 bases from J, with 8 bases between. Per the germline V gene, CDR1 is SGDLS and CDR2 is YYNGEE.

Ten or more counts support this clonotype. This chain connects TRBV2 to TRBJ1-4; TRBD1 matches at 7 bases. With V trimmed by 7 bases and J by 6 bases, 8 bases remained unmatched. In germline, CDR1 is SNHLY, CDR2 FYNNEI. The CDR3 covers 14 residues. The CDR3, as DNA: TGTGCCAGCAATCTCCCAGGGGGGTATGAAAAACTGTTTTTT. As protein: CASNLPGGYEKLFF.

This clonotype was counted only a few times. This chain links TRBV19 with TRBJ1-1; D might be TRBD1 (5 bases). Trimming removed 8 bases at V and 4 bases at J, with 14 bases between. Germline assignment: CDR1 LNHDA and CDR2 SQIVND (reference sequence). The CDR3 totals 13 residues. The DNA of the CDR3 is TGTGCCAGTGCCTTATTGGGGGGCACTGAAGCTTTCTTT. Translated: CASALLGGTEAFF.

This clonotype was seen ten or more times. The J gene is TRBJ2-1, the V gene TRBV5-1; tentatively, D is TRBD1 or TRBD2 (5 bases each). Germline CDR1 is SGHRS and CDR2 is YFSETQ. The V gene lost 7 bases and the J gene lost 4 bases, with 12 bases spanning the gap. This CDR3 has 13 amino acids. The CDR3 DNA reads TGCGCCAGCTATGGGGACGGGTACAATGAGCAGTTCTTC. Translating gives CASYGDGYNEQFF.

For this clonotype: A much larger clone sits a single nucleotide away, making a read error possible. The CDR3 loop is CASRRTSLSSYNEQFF. The CDR3 DNA is TGTGCCAGCCGCCGGACTAGCCTCAGCTCCTACAATGAGCAGTTCTTC. This sequence joins TRBV18 and TRBJ2-1; 8 bases are shared with TRBD2. J gave up 0 bases and V 8 bases, and 9 bases lay outside the gene matches. CDR3 length equals 16 residues. CDR1 and CDR2 (germline): KGHSH, LQKENI.

The rearrangement joins TRBV28 to TRBJ2-5; D perhaps matches TRBD2 (6 bases). CDR1 is MDHEN, CDR2 SYDVKM, per germline. V dropped 5 bases and J dropped 5 bases, with 18 bases sitting between them. CDR3 length: 15 amino acids. CDR3 protein: CASSVGGSIIETQYF. CDR3 coding DNA: TGTGCCAGCAGTGTTGGAGGGTCGATTATTGAGACCCAGTACTTC. Full variable domain (missing parts from reference TRBV28 and TRBJ2-5): DVKVTQSSRYLVKRTGEKVFLECVQDMDHENMFWYRQDPGLGLRLIYFSYDVKMKEKGDIPEGYSVSREKKERFSLILESASTNQTSMYLCASSVGGSIIETQYFGPGTRLLVL.

CDR3 nucleotides: TGCAGTGCTAGGGCTGATGGGACGAACACTGAAGCTTTCTTT. It yields the protein CSARADGTNTEAFF. The V and J genes are TRBV20-1 and TRBJ1-1; D perhaps matches TRBD1 (5 bases). CDR1 and CDR2 from the germline V gene are DFQATT and SNEGSKA (reference sequence). Deletions cut 3 bases from V and 1 base from J, with 12 bases between. The CDR3 is 14 residues long.